The sequence of this TCR beta chain was determined in a study of T cell repertoires in aging, cancer and after chemotherapy. The study's findings and limits: In each cancer cohort, median generation probability increased across chemotherapy, suggesting thymic output rebounded. Loss of evenness, beyond lost richness, contributed to age-related TCR diversity decline in cancer patients.

Multiplex touch-down PCR with TRB-A/B primers amplified rearranged V-D-J TRB sequences. TCRdb independently ran MiXCR on the multiplex PCR reads; one entry per CDR3 protein. The sample consists of about 11,000 distinct CDR3 sequences, 20% to 30% of them appearing once. The CDR3 is 13 amino acids. V shed 0 bases and J shed 3 bases, with 6 bases lying between them. Per germline, CDR1 SGHKS and CDR2 YYEKEE (reference sequence). TCR beta rearrangements were amplified from peripheral blood genomic DNA. By share of the sample, this clonotype is medium-sized. The antigen is undetermined. The V call is TRBV5-5, the J call TRBJ1-2; D gene unclear. The source of this sequence is a human donor in good health. What was sequenced was blood. The CDR3 reads CASSLADYYGYTF. In DNA, the CDR3 is TGTGCCAGCAGCTTGGCGGATTACTATGGCTACACCTTC.